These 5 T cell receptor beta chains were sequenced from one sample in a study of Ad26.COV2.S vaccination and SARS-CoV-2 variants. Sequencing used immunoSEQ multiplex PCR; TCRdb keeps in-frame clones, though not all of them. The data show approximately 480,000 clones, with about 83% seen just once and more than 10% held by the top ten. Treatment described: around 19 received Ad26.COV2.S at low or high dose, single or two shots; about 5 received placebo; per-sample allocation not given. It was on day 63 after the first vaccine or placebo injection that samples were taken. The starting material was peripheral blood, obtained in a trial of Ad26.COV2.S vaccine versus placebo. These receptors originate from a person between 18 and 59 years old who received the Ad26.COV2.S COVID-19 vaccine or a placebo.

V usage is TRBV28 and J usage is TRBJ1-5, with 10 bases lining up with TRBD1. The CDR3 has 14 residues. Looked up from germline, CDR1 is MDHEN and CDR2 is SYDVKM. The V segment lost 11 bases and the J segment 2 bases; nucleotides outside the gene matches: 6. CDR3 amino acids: CAGQGGSRNQPQHF. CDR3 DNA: TGTGCCGGACAGGGGGGGTCCCGCAATCAGCCCCAGCATTTT.

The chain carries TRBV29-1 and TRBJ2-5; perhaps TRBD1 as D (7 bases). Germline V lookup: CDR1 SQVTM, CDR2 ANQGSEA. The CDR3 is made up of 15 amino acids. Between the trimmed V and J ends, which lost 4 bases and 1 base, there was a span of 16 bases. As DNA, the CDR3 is TGCAGCGTTGGACGGCGGGACAGTATCCAAGAGACCCAGTACTTC. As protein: CSVGRRDSIQETQYF.

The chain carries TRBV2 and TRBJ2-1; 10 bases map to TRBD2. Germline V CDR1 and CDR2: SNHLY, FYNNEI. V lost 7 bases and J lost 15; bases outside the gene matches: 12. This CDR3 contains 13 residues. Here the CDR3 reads CASISLAGVVGFF. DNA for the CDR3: TGTGCCAGCATTTCTCTAGCGGGAGTTGTAGGGTTCTTC. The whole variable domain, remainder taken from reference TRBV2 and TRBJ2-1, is EPEVTQTPSHQVTQMGQEVILRCVPISNHLYFYWYRQILGQKVEFLVSFYNNEISEKSEIFDDQFSVERPDGSNFTLKIRSTKLEDSAMYFCASISLAGVVGFFGPGTRLTVL.

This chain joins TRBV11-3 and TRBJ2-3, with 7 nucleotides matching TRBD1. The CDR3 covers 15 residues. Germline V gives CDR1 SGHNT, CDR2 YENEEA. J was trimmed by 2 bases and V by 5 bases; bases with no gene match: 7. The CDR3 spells CASSKGQLTTDTQYF. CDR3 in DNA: TGTGCCAGCAGCAAGGGACAGTTAACCACAGATACGCAGTATTTT.

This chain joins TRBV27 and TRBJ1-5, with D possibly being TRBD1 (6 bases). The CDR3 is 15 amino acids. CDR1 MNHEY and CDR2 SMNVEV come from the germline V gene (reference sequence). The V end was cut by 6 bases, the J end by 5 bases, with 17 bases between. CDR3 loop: CASSLGGRSDQPQHF. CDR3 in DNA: TGTGCCAGCAGCCTTGGGGGGCGCTCCGATCAGCCCCAGCATTTT.